These 12 T cell receptor beta chains came from one sample sequenced in a study of siplizumab effects on memory and regulatory T cells. Here immunoSEQ multiplex PCR was the method, and the copy in TCRdb shows in-frame clones only, minus some. Of 90,000 to 120,000 clones detected, around 94% appear once; the ten largest clones hold approximately 0.61%. Material: Tregs sorted from blood. These receptors were taken from a human donor in good health.

This chain links TRBV2 with TRBJ2-7, with D uncertain. This CDR3 spans 12 amino acids. Germline V gene lookup returns CDR1 SNHLY and CDR2 FYNNEI. The V and J ends lost 4 bases and 5 bases respectively, with 9 bases between them. CDR3 in amino acids: CASSVNGNEQYF. DNA of the CDR3: TGTGCCAGCAGTGTAAACGGCAACGAGCAGTACTTC.

This clone was recorded once. The chain carries TRBV23-1 and TRBJ2-7, with 7 bases lining up with TRBD1. TRBV23-1 is an ORF, with its function uncertain. Trimming removed 6 bases from V and 2 bases from J; junction bases left unmatched: 13. CDR3 size: 16 residues. CDR3 nucleotide sequence: TGCGCCAGCAGCGGTAGAAGGACAGGACCAACCTACGAGCAGTACTTC. Protein: CASSGRRTGPTYEQYF.

The chain uses TRBV5-8 and TRBJ2-7; 7 bases fit TRBD1. The CDR3 contains 13 residues. Germline V lookup: CDR1 SGHTS, CDR2 YDEGEE. The V segment lost 9 bases and the J segment 2 bases; nucleotides outside the gene matches: 8. As DNA, the CDR3 is TGTGCCAACCGAACAGGGGATACCTACGAGCAGTACTTC. This sequence encodes CANRTGDTYEQYF.

The rearrangement joins TRBV28 to TRBJ2-1; 9 bases match TRBD2. The CDR3 is made up of 13 amino acids. V was pared by 6 bases and J by 4 bases, with 1 base of the junction left unmatched. The germline V gene has CDR1 MDHEN and CDR2 SYDVKM. CDR3 sequence reads: CASRAGGYNEQFF. The CDR3 region has the DNA TGTGCCAGCAGGGCGGGAGGGTACAATGAGCAGTTCTTC.

This rearrangement joins TRBV5-1 to TRBJ2-7; 8 nucleotides line up with TRBD2. J lost 4 bases, V lost 4 bases, and 13 bases had no gene match. The CDR3 consists of 16 residues. CDR1 and CDR2 (germline): SGHRS, YFSETQ. The CDR3 coding sequence is TGCGCCAGCAGCCCGGGACTAGTCGAGTCTCTTTACGAGCAGTACTTC. Translated: CASSPGLVESLYEQYF.

The V call is TRBV27, the J call TRBJ2-1; possibly TRBD1 or TRBD2 for D (5 bases each). This CDR3 has 15 amino acids. Germline CDR1 reads MNHEY; CDR2 reads SMNVEV (reference sequence). V dropped 6 bases and J dropped 7 bases, with 19 bases sitting between them. In DNA form, the CDR3 reads TGTGCCAGCAGCCTTATCCTGGGACCGATAAATGAGCAGTTCTTC. This sequence encodes CASSLILGPINEQFF.

This clone was seen a single time. This chain joins TRBV9 and TRBJ1-2; 7 nucleotides align to TRBD1. The CDR3 is 12 residues long. J was trimmed by 8 bases and V by 0 bases; bases with no gene match: 1. Germline CDR1 reads SGDLS; CDR2 reads YYNGEE. The CDR3 region is CASSVARGGYTF. The CDR3 DNA sequence: TGTGCCAGCAGCGTAGCCAGGGGGGGCTACACCTTC.

This chain links TRBV2 with TRBJ2-1; D gene unclear. The germline gives CDR1 SNHLY, CDR2 FYNNEI. This CDR3 has 13 residues. V was cut by 6 bases and J by 8 bases, with 14 bases left in between. CDR3 amino acids: CASRDPGSDEQFF. DNA for the CDR3: TGTGCCAGCAGGGACCCCGGGTCAGATGAGCAGTTCTTC.

The V and J genes are TRBV11-2 and TRBJ2-1; D not resolved. This CDR3 contains 10 residues. The germline gives CDR1 SGHAT, CDR2 FQNNGV. The V and J ends lost 2 bases and 12 bases respectively, with 5 bases between them. CDR3: CASSLSRQFF. For the CDR3, the DNA is TGTGCCAGCAGCTTATCTCGGCAGTTCTTC.

The V call is TRBV5-4, the J call TRBJ2-7, with D perhaps matching TRBD1 (5 bases). The germline V gene has CDR1 SGHNT and CDR2 YYREEE (reference sequence). The V and J ends lost 0 bases and 0 bases respectively, with 10 bases between them. The CDR3 runs to 15 residues. The CDR3 spells CASSLVQGSSYEQYF. The CDR3 nucleotides are TGTGCCAGCAGCTTGGTTCAGGGCAGCTCCTACGAGCAGTACTTC.

The chain carries TRBV5-1 and TRBJ1-3; D remains ambiguous. The CDR3 length is 15 residues. CDR1 and CDR2 (germline): SGHRS, YFSETQ. V lost 0 bases, J lost 2 bases, and 9 bases lay in between. The CDR3 nucleotides read TGCGCCAGCAGCTTGGGGTCCCGCCCTGGAAACACCATATATTTT. This encodes CASSLGSRPGNTIYF.

The rearrangement joins TRBV5-5 to TRBJ1-2; D is unclear. The germline CDR1 and CDR2 sequences are SGHKS and YYEKEE (reference sequence). Trimming removed 0 bases at V and 4 bases at J, with 7 bases between. CDR3 length: 13 residues. CDR3 DNA: TGTGCCAGCAGCTTGGCCAGGAGCTATGGCTACACCTTC. This codes for CASSLARSYGYTF.